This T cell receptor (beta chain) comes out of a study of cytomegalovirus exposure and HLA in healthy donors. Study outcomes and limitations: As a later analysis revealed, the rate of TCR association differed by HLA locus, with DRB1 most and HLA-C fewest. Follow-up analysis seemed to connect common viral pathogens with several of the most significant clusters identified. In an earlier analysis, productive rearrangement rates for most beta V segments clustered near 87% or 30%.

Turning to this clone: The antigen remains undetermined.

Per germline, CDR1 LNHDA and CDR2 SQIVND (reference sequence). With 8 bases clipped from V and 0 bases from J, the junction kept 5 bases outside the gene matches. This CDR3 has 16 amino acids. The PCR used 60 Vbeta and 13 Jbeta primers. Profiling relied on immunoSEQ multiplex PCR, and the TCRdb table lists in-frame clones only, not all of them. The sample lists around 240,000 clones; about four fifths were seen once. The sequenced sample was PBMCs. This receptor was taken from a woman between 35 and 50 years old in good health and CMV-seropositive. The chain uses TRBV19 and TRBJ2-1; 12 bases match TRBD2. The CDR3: CASAGLAGLSYNEQFF. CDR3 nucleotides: TGTGCCAGTGCCGGACTAGCGGGACTCTCCTACAATGAGCAGTTCTTC.